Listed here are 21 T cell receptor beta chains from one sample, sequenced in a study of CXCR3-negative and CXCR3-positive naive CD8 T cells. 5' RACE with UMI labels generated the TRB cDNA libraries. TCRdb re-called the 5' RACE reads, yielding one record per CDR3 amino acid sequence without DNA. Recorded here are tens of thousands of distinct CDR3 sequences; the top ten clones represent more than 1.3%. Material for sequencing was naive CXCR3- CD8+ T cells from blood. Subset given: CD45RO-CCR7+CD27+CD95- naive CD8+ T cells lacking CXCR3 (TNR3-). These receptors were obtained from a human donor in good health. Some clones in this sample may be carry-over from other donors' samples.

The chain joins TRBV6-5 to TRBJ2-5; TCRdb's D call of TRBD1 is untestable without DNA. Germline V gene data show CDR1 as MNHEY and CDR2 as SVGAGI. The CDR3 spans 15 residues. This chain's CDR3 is CASSYSSGTQETQYF.

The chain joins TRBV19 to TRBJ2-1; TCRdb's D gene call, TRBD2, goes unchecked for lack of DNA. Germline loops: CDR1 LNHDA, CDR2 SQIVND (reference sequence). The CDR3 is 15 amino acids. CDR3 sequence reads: CASRKPGLATGEQFF.

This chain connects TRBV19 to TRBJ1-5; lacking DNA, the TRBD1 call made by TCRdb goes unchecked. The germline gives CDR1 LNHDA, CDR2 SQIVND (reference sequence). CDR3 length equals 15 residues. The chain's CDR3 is CASSNGVRDNQPQHF. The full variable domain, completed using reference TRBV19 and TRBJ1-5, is DGGITQSPKYLFRKEGQNVTLSCEQNLNHDAMYWYRQDPGQGLRLIYYSQIVNDFQKGDIAEGYSVSREKKESFPLTVTSAQKNPTAFYLCASSNGVRDNQPQHFGDGTRLSIL.

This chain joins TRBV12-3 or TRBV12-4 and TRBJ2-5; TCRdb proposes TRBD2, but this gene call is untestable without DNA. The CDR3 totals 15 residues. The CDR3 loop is CASSLTGERRKGQYF.

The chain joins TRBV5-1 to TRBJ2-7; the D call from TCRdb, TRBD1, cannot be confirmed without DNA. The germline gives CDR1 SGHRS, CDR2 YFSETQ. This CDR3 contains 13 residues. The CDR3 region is CASSPGIRGEQYF.

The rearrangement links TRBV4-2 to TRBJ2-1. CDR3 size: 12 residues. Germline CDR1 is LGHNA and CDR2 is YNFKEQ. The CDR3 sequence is CASSLKYNEQFF.

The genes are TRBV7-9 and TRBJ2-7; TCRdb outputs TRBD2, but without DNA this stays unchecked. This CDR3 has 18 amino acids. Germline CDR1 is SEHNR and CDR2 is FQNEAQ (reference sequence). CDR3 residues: CASSLTPIAGSTPYEQYF. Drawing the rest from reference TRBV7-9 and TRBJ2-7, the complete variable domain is DTGVSQNPRHKITKRGQNVTFRCDPISEHNRLYWYRQTLGQGPEFLTYFQNEAQLEKSRLLSDRFSAERPKGSFSTLEIQRTEQGDSAMYLCASSLTPIAGSTPYEQYFGPGTRLTVT.

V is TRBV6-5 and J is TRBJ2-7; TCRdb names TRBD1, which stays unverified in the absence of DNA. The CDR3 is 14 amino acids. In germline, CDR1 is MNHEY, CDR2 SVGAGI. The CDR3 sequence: CASSYGQAAYEQYF.

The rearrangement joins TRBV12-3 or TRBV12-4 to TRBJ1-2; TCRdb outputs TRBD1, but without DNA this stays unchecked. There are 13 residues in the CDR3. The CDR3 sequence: CASSPIERGGYTF.

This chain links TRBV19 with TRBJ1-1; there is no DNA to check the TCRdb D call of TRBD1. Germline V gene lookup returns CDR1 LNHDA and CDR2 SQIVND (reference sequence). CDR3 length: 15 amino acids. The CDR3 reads CASISDRGLNTEAFF.

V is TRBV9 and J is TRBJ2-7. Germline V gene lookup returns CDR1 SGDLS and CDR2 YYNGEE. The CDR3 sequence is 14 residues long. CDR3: CASSVGSTVYEQYF.

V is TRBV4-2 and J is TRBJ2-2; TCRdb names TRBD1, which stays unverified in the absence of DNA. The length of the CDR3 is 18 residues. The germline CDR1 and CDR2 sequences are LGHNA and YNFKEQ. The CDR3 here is CASSQAHLRGANTGELFF.

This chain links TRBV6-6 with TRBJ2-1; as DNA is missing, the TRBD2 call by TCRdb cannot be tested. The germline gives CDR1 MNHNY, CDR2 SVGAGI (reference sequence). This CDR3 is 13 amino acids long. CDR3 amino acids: CASSLGGVDEQFF.

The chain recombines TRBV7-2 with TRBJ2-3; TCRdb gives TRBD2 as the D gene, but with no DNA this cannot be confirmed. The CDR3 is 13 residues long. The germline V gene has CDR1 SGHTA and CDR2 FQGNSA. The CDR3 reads CASTWGPSDTQYF.

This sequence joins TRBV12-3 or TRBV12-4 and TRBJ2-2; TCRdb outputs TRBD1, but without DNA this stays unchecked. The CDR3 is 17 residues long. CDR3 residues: CASSPPPRDREIGELFF.

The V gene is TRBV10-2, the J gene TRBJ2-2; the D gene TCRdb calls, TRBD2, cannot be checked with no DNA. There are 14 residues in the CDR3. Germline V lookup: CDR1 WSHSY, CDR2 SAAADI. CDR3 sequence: CASGSGRKGGELFF.

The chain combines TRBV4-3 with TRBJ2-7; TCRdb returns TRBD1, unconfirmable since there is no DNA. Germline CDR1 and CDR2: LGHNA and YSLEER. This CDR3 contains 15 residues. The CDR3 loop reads CASSQSTGDFYEQYF.

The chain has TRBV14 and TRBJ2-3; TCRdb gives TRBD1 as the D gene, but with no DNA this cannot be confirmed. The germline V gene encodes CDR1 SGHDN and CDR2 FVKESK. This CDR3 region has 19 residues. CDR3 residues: CASSHPGQGKYRNTDTQYF.

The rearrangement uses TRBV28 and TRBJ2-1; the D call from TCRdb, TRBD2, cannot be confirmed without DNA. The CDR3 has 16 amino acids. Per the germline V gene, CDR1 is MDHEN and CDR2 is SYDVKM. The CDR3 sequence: CASSLRAGYSYNEQFF.

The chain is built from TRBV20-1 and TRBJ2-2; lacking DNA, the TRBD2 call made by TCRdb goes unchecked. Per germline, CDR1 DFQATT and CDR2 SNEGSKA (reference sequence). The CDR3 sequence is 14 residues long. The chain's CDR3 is CSARAGVGTGELFF.

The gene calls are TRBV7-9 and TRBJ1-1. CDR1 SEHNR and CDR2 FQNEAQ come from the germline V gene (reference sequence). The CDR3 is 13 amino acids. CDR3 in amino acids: CASSDYKNTEAFF. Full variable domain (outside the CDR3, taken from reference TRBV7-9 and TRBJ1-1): DTGVSQNPRHKITKRGQNVTFRCDPISEHNRLYWYRQTLGQGPEFLTYFQNEAQLEKSRLLSDRFSAERPKGSFSTLEIQRTEQGDSAMYLCASSDYKNTEAFFGQGTRLTVV.